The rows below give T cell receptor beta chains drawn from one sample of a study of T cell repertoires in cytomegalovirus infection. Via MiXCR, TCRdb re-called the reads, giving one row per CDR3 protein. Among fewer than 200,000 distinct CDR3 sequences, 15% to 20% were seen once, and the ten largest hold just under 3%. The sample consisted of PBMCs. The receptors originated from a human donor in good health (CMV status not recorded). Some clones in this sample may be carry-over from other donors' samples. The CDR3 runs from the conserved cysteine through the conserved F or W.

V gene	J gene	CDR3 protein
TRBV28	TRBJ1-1	CASSLPGTGTPLNTEAFF
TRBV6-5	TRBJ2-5	CASSLGGMEETQYF
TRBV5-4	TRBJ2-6	CASRSIGLAGANVLTF
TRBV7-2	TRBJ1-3	CASSSLSSGNTIYF
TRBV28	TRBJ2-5	CASRRGRETQYF
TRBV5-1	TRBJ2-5	CASSPGHFQETQYF
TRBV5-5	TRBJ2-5	CASSLEIWETQYF
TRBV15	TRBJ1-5	CATSPWTGDQPQHF
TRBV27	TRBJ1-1	CASFNPGQGRTEAFF
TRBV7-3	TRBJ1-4	CASSLEETATNEKLFF
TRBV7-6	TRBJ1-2	CASSRSPGRSDYGYTF
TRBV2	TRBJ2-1	CANDYSAPNEQFF
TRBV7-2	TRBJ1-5	CASSVNPTPTQPQHF
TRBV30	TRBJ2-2	CAWSARTSGRGPGTGELFF
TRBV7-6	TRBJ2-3	CASSSPQEDTQYF
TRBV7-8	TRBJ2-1	CASSPLTVWNEQFF
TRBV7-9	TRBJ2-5	CASRATTGETQYF
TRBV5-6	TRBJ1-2	CASSYRGEHGYTF
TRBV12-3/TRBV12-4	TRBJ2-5	CASSSTGLETQYF
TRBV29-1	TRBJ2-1	CSVDLTTGVYNEQFF
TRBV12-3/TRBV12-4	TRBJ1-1	CASSPHSGTEAFF
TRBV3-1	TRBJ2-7	CASSHSDSSGYGEQYF
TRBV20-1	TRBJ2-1	CSARNRPSAGLAARGNEQFF
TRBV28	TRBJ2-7	CASSPEPQYEQYF
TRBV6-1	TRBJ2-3	CASGIAGDTQYF
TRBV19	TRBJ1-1	CASSMQGFDTEAFF
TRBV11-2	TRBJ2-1	CASSLERQSESKFF
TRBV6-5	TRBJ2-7	CASSSKWANEQYF
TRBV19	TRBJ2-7	CASSTRRQAGPTKQYF
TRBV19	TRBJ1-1	CASQGQLYSSTEAFF
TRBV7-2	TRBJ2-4	CASSSDRARYF
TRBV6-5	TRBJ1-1	CASSYSEGNTEAFF
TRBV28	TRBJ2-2	CASKATGTGSIGELFF
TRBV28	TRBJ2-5	CASSRKKETQYF
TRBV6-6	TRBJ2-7	CASRTRGQDPYEQYF
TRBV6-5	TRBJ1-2	CASSYWADSNYGYTF
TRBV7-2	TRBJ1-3	CASSLAYRGQSGNTIYF
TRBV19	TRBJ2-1	CASNSRDRRYYEQFF
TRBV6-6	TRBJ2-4	CASIHEGGVDF
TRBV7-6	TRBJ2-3	CASSLDGGTRTDTQYF
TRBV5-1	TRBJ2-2	CASSLFPQEYTGELFF
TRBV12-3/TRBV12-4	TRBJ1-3	CASSATVSGNTIYF
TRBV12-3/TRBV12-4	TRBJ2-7	CASSSAGKQYF
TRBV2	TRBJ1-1	CASRPTGGRAEAFF